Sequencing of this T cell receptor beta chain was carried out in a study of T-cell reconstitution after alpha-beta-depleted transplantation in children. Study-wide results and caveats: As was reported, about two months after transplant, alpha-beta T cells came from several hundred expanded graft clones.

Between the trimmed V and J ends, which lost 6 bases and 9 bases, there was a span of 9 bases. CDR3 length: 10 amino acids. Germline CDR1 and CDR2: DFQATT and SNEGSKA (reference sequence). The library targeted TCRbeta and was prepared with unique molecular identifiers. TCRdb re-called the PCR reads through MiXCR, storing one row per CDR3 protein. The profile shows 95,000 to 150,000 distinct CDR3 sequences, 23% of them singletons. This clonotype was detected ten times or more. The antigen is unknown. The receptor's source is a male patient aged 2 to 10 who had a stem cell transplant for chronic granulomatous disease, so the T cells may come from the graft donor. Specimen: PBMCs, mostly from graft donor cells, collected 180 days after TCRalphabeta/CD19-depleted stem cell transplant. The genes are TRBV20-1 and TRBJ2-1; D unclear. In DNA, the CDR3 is TGCAGTGCCCAGAGGATTGAGCAGTTCTTC. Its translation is CSAQRIEQFF.